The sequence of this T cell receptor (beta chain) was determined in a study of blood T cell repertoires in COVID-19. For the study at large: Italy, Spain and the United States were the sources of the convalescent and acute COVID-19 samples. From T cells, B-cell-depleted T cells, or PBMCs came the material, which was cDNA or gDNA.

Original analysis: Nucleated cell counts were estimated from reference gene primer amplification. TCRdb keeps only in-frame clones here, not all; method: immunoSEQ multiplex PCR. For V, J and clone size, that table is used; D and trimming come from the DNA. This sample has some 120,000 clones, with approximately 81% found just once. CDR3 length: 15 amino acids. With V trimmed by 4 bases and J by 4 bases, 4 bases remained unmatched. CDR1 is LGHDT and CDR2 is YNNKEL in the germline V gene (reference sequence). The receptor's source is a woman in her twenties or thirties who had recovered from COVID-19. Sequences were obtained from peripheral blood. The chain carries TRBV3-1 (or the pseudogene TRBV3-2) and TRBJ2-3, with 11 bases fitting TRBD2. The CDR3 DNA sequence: TGTGCCAGCAGCCTTCTAGCGGGGGGAGCAGATACGCAGTATTTT. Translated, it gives CASSLLAGGADTQYF.